Shown below are 2 T cell receptor beta chains from a single sample sequenced in a study of blood T cell repertoires in COVID-19. Repertoires were generated with immunoSEQ multiplex PCR, while TCRdb's copy carries only in-frame clones and drops some. The profile shows just over 80,000 clones, 75% to 90% of them singletons. The specimen sequenced was PBMCs or T cells enriched from blood (not recorded which). These receptor sequences come from a woman in her fifties or sixties with acute COVID-19.

This clone was seen a single time. The chain carries TRBV2 and TRBJ2-5, with a possible D match to TRBD2 (5 bases). This CDR3 has 13 residues. Germline CDR1 reads SNHLY; CDR2 reads FYNNEI. Trimming shortened V by 0 bases and J by 10 bases, and 12 bases separated the two germline ends. Here the CDR3 reads CASSEAGPGDQYF. CDR3 nucleotide sequence: TGTGCCAGCAGTGAAGCGGGTCCCGGGGACCAGTACTTC.

The chain employs TRBV7-2 and TRBJ2-1; 8 nucleotides match TRBD2. Germline lookup yields CDR1 SGHTA and CDR2 FQGNSA. Germline trimming cut 4 bases from V and 0 bases from J; bases unmatched to any gene: 2. The CDR3 runs 15 residues. The CDR3 loop is CASSSTSGSYNEQFF. CDR3 coding DNA: TGTGCCAGCAGCTCAACTAGCGGCTCCTACAATGAGCAGTTCTTC.